This is a list of T cell receptor beta chains from one sample in a study of cytomegalovirus exposure and HLA in healthy donors. Only in-frame clones appear in the TCRdb table, and some are missing; sequencing was by immunoSEQ multiplex PCR. This sample has about 150,000 clones; approximately 80% occur once, and the top ten carry roughly 13%. What was sequenced was PBMCs. The receptors derive from a man between 25 and 39 years old in good health and CMV-seropositive. Each CDR3 is given with its conserved first and last residue. D genes are given only for firm matches. The size entry is marked missing in some rows and otherwise reads once, few, many or a size class.

>-|once|TRBV19|TRBJ2-3
TGTGCCAGTAGTATACAGATCCTCACAGATACGCAGTATTTT
CASSIQILTDTQYF
>-|-|TRBV6-6|TRBJ1-4
TGTGCCAGCAGGGAACAGGGAGATGAAAAACTGTTTTTT
CASREQGDEKLFF
>-|-|TRBV6-5|TRBJ2-3
TGTGCCACCCGGGGTCCCGGGACAGATACGCAGTATTTT
CATRGPGTDTQYF
>-|-|TRBV28|TRBJ2-1
TGTGCCAGCAGCCTGGACAGAGACAATGAGCAGTTCTTC
CASSLDRDNEQFF
>TRBD1|few|TRBV5-5|TRBJ2-2
TGTGCCAGCAGCTACACCGGGACAGGGGATACCGGGGAGCTGTTTTTT
CASSYTGTGDTGELFF
>-|-|TRBV27|TRBJ1-5
TGTGCCAGCAGTTTATCCCCGGGGGTCTATCAGCCCCAGCATTTT
CASSLSPGVYQPQHF
>-|-|TRBV7-2|TRBJ2-7
TGTGCCAGCAGCTTAGGGGGCGAGTACGAGCAGTACTTC
CASSLGGEYEQYF
>TRBD1|-|TRBV29-1|TRBJ2-3
TGCAGCGTCGGAATAACAGGGGGCACAGATACGCAGTATTTT
CSVGITGGTDTQYF
>-|-|TRBV7-8|TRBJ2-7
TGTGCCAGCAGCTTAGAAGAGGAGGGCTCCGCCTACGAGCAGTACTTC
CASSLEEEGSAYEQYF
>-|-|TRBV11-2|TRBJ1-3
TGTGCCACCCGTGGGAGCTCTGGAAACACCATATATTTT
CATRGSSGNTIYF
>-|few|TRBV5-1|TRBJ2-7
TGCGCCAGCAGCTTGGAGCGGGTCACCTACGAGCAGTACTTC
CASSLERVTYEQYF
>-|-|TRBV9|TRBJ2-7
TGTGCCAGCAGCCGTGGGGCCGAGCAGTACTTC
CASSRGAEQYF
>TRBD1|-|TRBV11-1|TRBJ2-7
TGTGCCAGCAGCCGCATAACAGGACAGGGCAACACCTACGAGCAGTACTTC
CASSRITGQGNTYEQYF
>-|-|TRBV25-1|TRBJ1-1
TGTGCCAGCAGTGAACCCACAGGGTCCACTGAAGCTTTCTTT
CASSEPTGSTEAFF
>-|-|TRBV13|TRBJ1-1
TGTGCCAGCAGCCCAACGACGGAGAGGGGGTTGAACACTGAAGCTTTCTTT
CASSPTTERGLNTEAFF
>TRBD2|few|TRBV11-3|TRBJ2-7
TGTGCCAGCAGCTTAGTGGTTAGCGGGACGTTCGAGCAGTACTTC
CASSLVVSGTFEQYF
>TRBD2|-|TRBV5-5|TRBJ2-1
TGTGCCAGCAGCGCTTCTAGCGGCACATACAATGAGCAGTTCTTC
CASSASSGTYNEQFF
>TRBD1|few|TRBV29-1|TRBJ2-5
TGCAGCGTTCCCGGGACAGGGAGCCTTGTGGAGACCCAGTACTTC
CSVPGTGSLVETQYF
>-|-|TRBV28|TRBJ2-7
TGTGCCAGCTATAGCAGGGTCTACGAGCAGTACTTC
CASYSRVYEQYF
>-|-|TRBV27|TRBJ2-3
TGTGCCAGCAGGCTATCCAGGGGAGATACGCAGTATTTT
CASRLSRGDTQYF
>-|-|TRBV7-3|TRBJ1-2
TGTGCCAGCAGCCCTTTACTCGCTAGTGGAGCGGGGGCGGGCGGCTACACCTTC
CASSPLLASGAGAGGYTF
>-|-|TRBV5-1|TRBJ2-7
TGCGCCAGCAGCTTGGGCGAAGTTGGTGAGCAGTACTTC
CASSLGEVGEQYF
>-|-|TRBV19|TRBJ2-3
TGTGCCAGTAGTCAGGCGACGACAGATACGCAGTATTTT
CASSQATTDTQYF
>TRBD1|-|TRBV6-5|TRBJ2-7
TGTGCCAGCAGTTACTTCGGACAGGGGGTGAGGGAGCAGTACTTC
CASSYFGQGVREQYF
>TRBD1|-|TRBV28|TRBJ2-7
TGTGCCAGCAGCGAGGGACAGATCTACGAGCAGTACTTC
CASSEGQIYEQYF
>-|-|TRBV5-1|TRBJ2-3
TGCGCCAGCAGCTTGGTACTAGGAGGAGGCACAGATACGCAGTATTTT
CASSLVLGGGTDTQYF
>TRBD2|-|TRBV9|TRBJ2-2
TGTGCCAGCAGCAAACTAGCGGGAAACACCGGGGAGCTGTTTTTT
CASSKLAGNTGELFF
>-|-|TRBV9|TRBJ1-1
TGTGCCAGCAGGATTCCGAACCCAGAACAGGGTGAAGCTTTCTTT
CASRIPNPEQGEAFF
>-|-|TRBV2|TRBJ2-7
TGTGCCAGCAGGACTGGGGGCAGCTCCTACGAGCAGTACTTC
CASRTGGSSYEQYF
>TRBD1|-|TRBV5-6|TRBJ2-7
TGTGCCAGCAGCCAAAGGGACAGGGGGCAGGGGTACGAGCAGTACTTC
CASSQRDRGQGYEQYF
>-|few|TRBV10-1|TRBJ1-1
TGCGCCAGCAGTGAGAACAGGGAAACTGAAGCTTTCTTT
CASSENRETEAFF
>-|-|TRBV18|TRBJ1-5
TGTGCCAGCTCCCCAGGAGGCTGGGATCAGCCCCAGCATTTT
CASSPGGWDQPQHF
>TRBD2|-|TRBV5-1|TRBJ2-7
TGCGCCAGCAGTCGGTTAGCGGGAGGGAGTAGCTACGAGCAGTACTTC
CASSRLAGGSSYEQYF
>TRBD2|-|TRBV7-8|TRBJ2-7
TGTGCCAGCAGCTTGGGACTAGCGGGAGCAAGCTACGAGCAGTACTTC
CASSLGLAGASYEQYF
>TRBD2|-|TRBV7-9|TRBJ2-1
TGTGCCAGCAGCTTAAGTTGGACTAGCGGGAGGCCTGAGCAGTTCTTC
CASSLSWTSGRPEQFF
>-|-|TRBV5-1|TRBJ2-7
TGCGCCAGCAGCTTGGCCGGGTCCGCGTACGAGCAGTACTTC
CASSLAGSAYEQYF
>TRBD1|-|TRBV27|TRBJ2-3
TGTGCCAGCAGTTCGACAGGGTTGACGCCGTATTTT
CASSSTGLTPYF
>TRBD2|once|TRBV5-5|TRBJ2-1
TGTGCCAGCAGCCTTAGACCCGCCGGGGGGTACAATGAGCAGTTCTTC
CASSLRPAGGYNEQFF
>-|-|TRBV18|TRBJ1-3
TGTGCCAGCTTGCGGGAGGTAGCCGGAAACACCATATATTTT
CASLREVAGNTIYF
>-|-|TRBV7-8|TRBJ2-2
TGTGCCAGCAGCCAAGGAGGATTAAACACCGGGGAGCTGTTTTTT
CASSQGGLNTGELFF
>-|-|TRBV18|TRBJ2-1
TGTGCCAGCTCACTCTCCCTTCAGGCAACCGACTCCTACAATGAGCAGTTCTTC
CASSLSLQATDSYNEQFF
>-|-|TRBV4-2|TRBJ1-2
TGTGCCAGCAGCCAAGATACTGTTACAGCAACTAACTATGGCTACACCTTC
CASSQDTVTATNYGYTF
>-|-|TRBV7-3|TRBJ2-1
TGTGCCAGCAGCACGGGGAGTTTAAGAGAGGAGCAGTTCTTC
CASSTGSLREEQFF
>-|once|TRBV18|TRBJ2-3
TGTGCCAGCTCACCATACCCGCCGGGTTTCGGAGATACGCAGTATTTT
CASSPYPPGFGDTQYF
>TRBD1|-|TRBV2|TRBJ2-5
TGTGCCAGCAGTGAACGGCAGGGGGCGTTTCGAGAGACCCAGTACTTC
CASSERQGAFRETQYF